The 19 T cell receptor beta chains in this list originate from one sample, sequenced in a study of control samples from healthy donors and cancer patients. Profiled with immunoSEQ multiplex PCR; TCRdb holds only in-frame clones, not every one. The table includes 90,000 to 100,000 clones, roughly 83% detected once. What was sequenced was blood. Receptor source: a woman in her twenties or thirties in good health.

The chain joins TRBV5-5 to TRBJ2-2; a possible D gene is TRBD2 (7 bases). The CDR3 spans 16 residues. Germline loops: CDR1 SGHKS, CDR2 YYEKEE (reference sequence). The V end was cut by 5 bases, the J end by 6 bases, with 20 bases between. The CDR3 loop reads CASSSRGRTVSGELFF. The CDR3 DNA reads as TGTGCCAGCAGTTCGCGGGGGCGGACGGTATCCGGGGAGCTGTTTTTT. The variable domain in full, completed from reference TRBV5-5 and TRBJ2-2, reads DAGVTQSPTHLIKTRGQQVTLRCSPISGHKSVSWYQQVLGQGPQFIFQYYEKEERGRGNFPDRFSARQFPNYSSELNVNALLLGDSALYLCASSSRGRTVSGELFFGEGSRLTVL.

This clone appeared once. V is TRBV6-5 and J is TRBJ2-7, with D maybe TRBD1 (7 bases). CDR1 is MNHEY, CDR2 SVGAGI, per germline. The CDR3 spans 11 residues. V shed 6 bases and J shed 7 bases, with 10 bases lying between them. The CDR3 DNA reads as TGTGCCAGCAGGACAGGGAGGGAGCAGTACTTC. Its protein product is CASRTGREQYF.

V is TRBV4-2 and J is TRBJ2-5; TRBD2 matches 7 bases. Looked up from germline, CDR1 is LGHNA and CDR2 is YNFKEQ. CDR3 length equals 14 residues. The V gene end was trimmed by 3 bases and the J gene end by 5 bases; junction bases not matched to a gene: 6. CDR3 loop: CASSQSGGGETQYF. The CDR3, as DNA: TGTGCCAGCAGCCAGTCCGGGGGAGGGGAGACCCAGTACTTC.

This chain uses TRBV13 with TRBJ2-1, with 9 bases fitting TRBD2. Trimming took 4 bases from V and 6 from J; bases not matched to a gene: 7. Germline assignment: CDR1 PRHDT and CDR2 FYEKMQ (reference sequence). The CDR3 extends over 15 amino acids. This chain's CDR3 is CASSSLAGDPNEQFF. DNA for the CDR3: TGTGCCAGCAGCTCCTTAGCGGGGGATCCCAATGAGCAGTTCTTC.

This clone has more than one count but fewer than ten. V usage is TRBV10-1 and J usage is TRBJ2-3; 8 bases are shared with TRBD2. Germline CDR1 is WNHNN and CDR2 is SYGVQD (reference sequence). The junction had 6 bases not matched to a gene; V was cut back by 3 bases and J by 1 base. CDR3 length: 16 amino acids. The chain's CDR3 is CASSDPGTSGTDTQYF. The CDR3 nucleotides are TGCGCCAGCAGTGACCCCGGGACTAGTGGCACAGATACGCAGTATTTT.

This clone was counted a single time. This sequence joins TRBV19 and TRBJ1-6; 11 nucleotides agree with TRBD1. This CDR3 is built from 15 residues. CDR1 and CDR2 (germline): LNHDA, SQIVND (reference sequence). J gave up 4 bases and V 6 bases, and 2 bases lay outside the gene matches. The CDR3 region is CASSGQGAYNSPLHF. CDR3 DNA sequence: TGTGCCAGTAGCGGACAGGGGGCGTATAATTCACCCCTCCACTTT.

The CDR3 region has the DNA TGTGCCAGCAGCTGGGCAGGACAGGGAGTCTCTGGAAACACCATATATTTT. This encodes CASSWAGQGVSGNTIYF. This chain uses TRBV13 with TRBJ1-3; 8 nucleotides match TRBD1. CDR1 PRHDT and CDR2 FYEKMQ come from the germline V gene (reference sequence). The ends lost 4 bases at V and 0 bases at J; junction bases unmatched: 8. The CDR3 totals 17 residues. The variable domain in full, with the rest retrieved from reference TRBV13 and TRBJ1-3, is AAGVIQSPRHLIKEKRETATLKCYPIPRHDTVYWYQQGPGQDPQFLISFYEKMQSDKGSIPDRFSAQQFSDYHSELNMSSLELGDSALYFCASSWAGQGVSGNTIYFGEGSWLTVV.

The V call is TRBV3-1 (or the pseudogene TRBV3-2), the J call TRBJ2-3; 12 positions match TRBD2. The V segment lost 4 bases and the J segment 1 base; nucleotides outside the gene matches: 3. This CDR3 region has 16 residues. The germline V gene encodes CDR1 LGHDT and CDR2 YNNKEL (reference sequence). The CDR3 region has the DNA TGTGCCAGCAGCCTCAGGACTAGCGGGGGCACAGATACGCAGTATTTT. Amino acids: CASSLRTSGGTDTQYF.

This clone was detected once. The chain recombines TRBV10-3 with TRBJ1-6, with D uncertain. Trimming cost V 8 bases and J 4 bases, with 9 bases left between them. Germline lookup yields CDR1 ENHRY and CDR2 SYGVKD. This CDR3 is built from 13 residues. CDR3 in DNA: TGTGCCATCTCTCCGGGGTATAATTCACCCCTCCACTTT. Translated, it gives CAISPGYNSPLHF.

The rearrangement joins TRBV10-3 to TRBJ2-2; the match to TRBD1 covers 8 bases. This CDR3 region has 16 residues. Germline trimming cut 2 bases from V and 2 bases from J; bases unmatched to any gene: 4. CDR1 and CDR2 from the germline V gene are ENHRY and SYGVKD. The CDR3: CAISETQGANTGELFF. Written as DNA, the CDR3 is TGTGCCATCAGTGAGACCCAGGGGGCTAACACCGGGGAGCTGTTTTTT.

J is TRBJ2-7 and V is TRBV19; D unclear. V lost 6 bases and J 0 bases, leaving 15 bases between the germline ends. Germline-derived CDR1 and CDR2 are LNHDA and SQIVND (reference sequence). This CDR3 spans 15 amino acids. CDR3 amino acids: CASSPFDFGSYEQYF. The CDR3 nucleotides read TGTGCCAGTAGCCCCTTTGACTTCGGCTCCTACGAGCAGTACTTC.

The chain has TRBV29-1 and TRBJ2-7; D is unclear. Germline loops: CDR1 SQVTM, CDR2 ANQGSEA. CDR3 length equals 13 residues. V was clipped by 4 bases and J by 0 bases, with 10 bases between them. The CDR3 DNA sequence: TGCAGCGTTGTGACACGACTCTCCTACGAGCAGTACTTC. Translating gives CSVVTRLSYEQYF.

The chain combines TRBV30 with TRBJ2-5; 7 positions match TRBD2. Germline-derived CDR1 and CDR2 are GTSNPN and SVGIG (reference sequence). Unmatched junction bases numbered 6, after V lost 5 bases and J lost 3 bases. The CDR3 spans 13 residues. CDR3: CAWADGGKETQYF. The DNA for the CDR3 is TGTGCCTGGGCTGACGGGGGGAAAGAGACCCAGTACTTC.

V usage is TRBV19 and J usage is TRBJ2-2, with 8 nucleotides matching TRBD2. Germline CDR1 reads LNHDA; CDR2 reads SQIVND (reference sequence). This CDR3 has 16 amino acids. The trim removed 6 bases at V and 6 bases at J, leaving 12 bases unmatched. The CDR3 bases are TGTGCCAGTAGAAGACCGGGACTAGGGCGCGCCGGGGAGCTGTTTTTT. Translating gives CASRRPGLGRAGELFF.

This chain joins TRBV19 and TRBJ1-5, with unresolved D. Trimming pared 1 base from V and 7 bases from J, leaving 14 bases between. CDR3 size: 15 residues. Per the germline V gene, CDR1 is LNHDA and CDR2 is SQIVND (reference sequence). In DNA form, the CDR3 reads TGTGCCAGTAGTATAGGGTCCGGGCATCAACAGCCCCAGCATTTT. Its protein product is CASSIGSGHQQPQHF.

The V and J genes are TRBV3-1 (or the pseudogene TRBV3-2) and TRBJ1-3; TRBD1 agrees at 11 bases. The junction had 6 bases not matched to a gene; V was cut back by 2 bases and J by 3 bases. Germline V gene lookup returns CDR1 LGHDT and CDR2 YNNKEL (reference sequence). This CDR3 spans 17 amino acids. CDR3: CASSQNPGQGVGNTIYF. Here the CDR3 DNA reads TGTGCCAGCAGCCAAAACCCGGGACAGGGGGTTGGAAACACCATATATTTT.

This clone turned up a few times. The rearrangement links TRBV5-4 to TRBJ1-1; 11 positions match TRBD1. The CDR3 runs to 16 residues. Unmatched junction bases numbered 10, after V lost 4 bases and J lost 5 bases. From germline, CDR1 is SGHNT and CDR2 YYREEE (reference sequence). The CDR3 DNA follows: TGTGCCAGCAGCCCGTATAGCGGGACAGGGGGAACTGAAGCTTTCTTT. Its translation is CASSPYSGTGGTEAFF.

The V and J genes are TRBV19 and TRBJ2-2, with TRBD1 matching over 8 bases. Trimming at V came to 6 bases and at J to 6 bases, leaving 6 bases not matched to a gene. The CDR3 contains 14 residues. Germline V gives CDR1 LNHDA, CDR2 SQIVND (reference sequence). DNA of the CDR3: TGTGCCAGTAGGGATACAGGGGGATCCGGGGAGCTGTTTTTT. Translated: CASRDTGGSGELFF.

V usage is TRBV4-2 and J usage is TRBJ2-1; 9 nucleotides align to TRBD2. The length of the CDR3 is 18 residues. The ends lost 1 base at V and 3 bases at J; junction bases unmatched: 10. Germline V lookup: CDR1 LGHNA, CDR2 YNFKEQ. Here the CDR3 DNA reads TGTGCCAGCAGCCAAGGGCGGGGGGGCGAATCTTACTACAATGAGCAGTTCTTC. It codes for CASSQGRGGESYYNEQFF.